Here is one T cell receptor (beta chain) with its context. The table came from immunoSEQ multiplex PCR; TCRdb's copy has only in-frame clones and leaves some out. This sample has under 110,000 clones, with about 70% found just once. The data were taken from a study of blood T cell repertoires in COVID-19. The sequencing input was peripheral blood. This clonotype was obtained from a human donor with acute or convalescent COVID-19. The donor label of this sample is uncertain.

The CDR3 DNA follows: TGTGCCAGCAGTTACAACAGGGTGAACACTGAAGCTTTCTTT. Translated: CASSYNRVNTEAFF. This rearrangement joins TRBV6-2 or TRBV6-3 to TRBJ1-1; TRBD1 is a possible D gene (6 bases). V shed 2 bases and J shed 0 bases, with 7 bases lying between them. The CDR3 has 14 amino acids. The germline V gene encodes CDR1 MNHEY and CDR2 SVGEGT.